These 21 T cell receptor beta chains were sequenced from one sample in a study of OX40 agonist ivuxolimab in advanced cancers. Profiling relied on immunoSEQ multiplex PCR, and the TCRdb table lists in-frame clones only, not all of them. Here the sample spans around 92,000 clones, more than 85% being singletons. Specimen: CD4+ or CD8+ T cells sorted from blood, collected in a trial of the OX40 agonist ivuxolimab. The receptor source for this set is an adult with an advanced solid tumor such as melanoma, head and neck, liver or kidney cancer.

The chain couples TRBV28 to TRBJ1-1; 7 nucleotides agree with TRBD1. Trimming took 3 bases from V and 9 from J; bases not matched to a gene: 7. This CDR3 has 13 amino acids. CDR1 is MDHEN, CDR2 SYDVKM, per germline. CDR3 sequence (DNA): TGTGCCAGCAGTTTGTTAGACAGGGATAAAGCTTTCTTT. Its translation: CASSLLDRDKAFF.

This rearrangement joins TRBV4-1 to TRBJ1-2; 9 nucleotides line up with TRBD1. CDR1 is MGHRA and CDR2 is YSYEKL in the germline V gene. Trimming took 4 bases from V and 2 from J; bases not matched to a gene: 5. The CDR3 runs to 15 residues. This CDR3 is CASSLRTGGNYGYTF. CDR3 nucleotides: TGCGCCAGCAGCCTTAGAACAGGGGGCAACTATGGCTACACCTTC.

Only one count was recorded for this clone. The chain combines TRBV30 with TRBJ2-3, with D unclear. Trimming removed 3 bases from V and 4 bases from J, with 11 bases in between. From germline, CDR1 is GTSNPN and CDR2 SVGIG (reference sequence). The CDR3 loop spans 13 amino acids. The CDR3 sequence: CAWRNKMADTQYF. CDR3 coding DNA: TGTGCCTGGAGGAACAAGATGGCAGATACGCAGTATTTT.

V usage is TRBV6-5 and J usage is TRBJ1-1; TRBD1 is a possible D gene (5 bases). V gave up 6 bases and J gave up 4 bases, with 12 bases separating them. CDR1 is MNHEY and CDR2 is SVGAGI in the germline V gene. The length of the CDR3 is 13 residues. CDR3 in amino acids: CASSHRGRTEAFF. In DNA form, the CDR3 reads TGTGCCAGCAGCCACCGGGGCCGCACTGAAGCTTTCTTT.

This sequence joins TRBV30 and TRBJ1-5; D gene ambiguous. Per the germline V gene, CDR1 is GTSNPN and CDR2 is SVGIG (reference sequence). The CDR3 totals 16 residues. V was trimmed by 2 bases and J by 0 bases, leaving 14 bases between them. The CDR3 DNA follows: TGTGCCTGGAGTCGGTATAGTGTCTATAGCAATCAGCCCCAGCATTTT. It codes for CAWSRYSVYSNQPQHF. The entire variable domain, with the rest obtained from reference TRBV30 and TRBJ1-5, is as follows: SQTIHQWPATLVQPVGSPLSLECTVEGTSNPNLYWYRQAAGRGLQLLFYSVGIGQISSEVPQNLSASRPQDRQFILSSKKLLLSDSGFYLCAWSRYSVYSNQPQHFGDGTRLSIL.

In this sample, this clone turned up once. CDR3 in amino acids: CASSQDLGNSPLHF. The CDR3 DNA reads TGCGCCAGCAGCCAAGATCTGGGGAATTCACCCCTCCACTTT. The chain combines TRBV4-3 with TRBJ1-6, with D unresolved. Trimming removed 0 bases at V and 7 bases at J, with 7 bases between. The CDR3 is 14 residues long. CDR1 is LGHNA, CDR2 YSLEER, per germline.

The chain joins TRBV2 to TRBJ1-2, with D possibly being TRBD1 (6 bases). Germline CDR1 reads SNHLY; CDR2 reads FYNNEI. The V end was cut by 6 bases, the J end by 8 bases, with 19 bases between. CDR3 length: 14 residues. The chain's CDR3 is CASRAWGGLDGYTF. Written as DNA, the CDR3 is TGTGCCAGCAGGGCCTGGGGGGGGCTGGACGGCTACACCTTC.

The rearrangement uses TRBV7-2 and TRBJ1-3; D may be TRBD1 (6 bases). Germline lookup yields CDR1 SGHTA and CDR2 FQGNSA. The length of the CDR3 is 16 residues. V dropped 3 bases and J dropped 2 bases, with 14 bases sitting between them. CDR3 nucleotide sequence: TGTGCCAGCAGCTTTTTTCCAGGGGTCGCTGGAAACACCATATATTTT. Translating gives CASSFFPGVAGNTIYF.

As for this clone: Other DNA variants within this sample encode the same CDR3. This sequence joins TRBV9 and TRBJ2-3; D ambiguous. V dropped 0 bases and J dropped 2 bases, with 4 bases sitting between them. The CDR3 is 13 residues long. CDR1 and CDR2 (germline): SGDLS, YYNGEE. CDR3 region: CASSVAPTDTQYF. DNA of the CDR3: TGTGCCAGCAGCGTAGCCCCCACAGATACGCAGTATTTT.

This chain links TRBV2 with TRBJ2-5; D is possibly TRBD2 (5 bases). Trimming stripped 4 bases from V and 0 bases from J, with 9 bases between. The CDR3 is made up of 14 amino acids. Germline V lookup: CDR1 SNHLY, CDR2 FYNNEI. CDR3 in amino acids: CASSVRRYQETQYF. DNA for the CDR3: TGTGCCAGCAGTGTCAGGAGGTACCAAGAGACCCAGTACTTC.

J is TRBJ2-3 and V is TRBV30, with no clear D. The CDR3 runs 11 residues. Between the trimmed V and J ends, which lost 6 bases and 7 bases, there was a span of 11 bases. Germline assignment: CDR1 GTSNPN and CDR2 SVGIG (reference sequence). This chain's CDR3 is CACLATYTQYF. CDR3 DNA sequence: TGTGCCTGCTTGGCTACATATACGCAGTATTTT.

V is TRBV15 and J is TRBJ2-1; no definite D call. CDR3 length: 13 amino acids. Germline loops: CDR1 LNHNV, CDR2 YYDKDF (reference sequence). The V gene lost 0 bases and the J gene lost 11 bases, with 11 bases spanning the gap. CDR3 in amino acids: CATSRDSPRQQFF. CDR3 nucleotides: TGTGCCACCAGCAGAGATTCCCCTAGGCAGCAGTTCTTC.

The rearrangement uses TRBV7-2 and TRBJ2-1, with 10 bases aligning to TRBD2. Germline V gives CDR1 SGHTA, CDR2 FQGNSA. Trimming at V came to 3 bases and at J to 4 bases, leaving 3 bases not matched to a gene. The CDR3 runs 15 residues. The DNA for the CDR3 is TGTGCCAGCAGCTTTGGGACTAGCGCGTACAATGAGCAGTTCTTC. This codes for CASSFGTSAYNEQFF.

This clone appeared a single time. The chain employs TRBV6-5 and TRBJ1-5; D unresolved. The ends were cut back, 6 bases at V and 7 bases at J, with 19 bases in the middle. There are 15 residues in the CDR3. The germline gives CDR1 MNHEY, CDR2 SVGAGI. The CDR3 coding sequence is TGTGCCAGCAGCCCTTTATCCCGACAACGCCAGCCCCAGCATTTT. This encodes CASSPLSRQRQPQHF.

V and J are TRBV28 and TRBJ1-4; D unresolved. Trimming left V 5 bases short and J 5 bases short, with 6 bases between. Germline V CDR1 and CDR2: MDHEN, SYDVKM. The CDR3 has 12 residues. This chain's CDR3 is CASSTNNEKLFF. CDR3 coding DNA: TGTGCCAGCAGTACCAACAATGAAAAACTGTTTTTT.

The rearrangement joins TRBV19 to TRBJ1-5; a possible D gene is TRBD1 (6 bases). CDR1 LNHDA and CDR2 SQIVND come from the germline V gene (reference sequence). The V end lost 7 bases, the J end lost 6 bases, and 13 bases lay between the germline ends. The CDR3 sequence is 13 residues long. The CDR3 DNA reads as TGTGCCAGTAACGACAGGTTTTTTCAGCCCCAGCATTTT. Its protein is CASNDRFFQPQHF.

V usage is TRBV6-6 and J usage is TRBJ2-3, with D perhaps TRBD2 (6 bases). CDR3 length: 13 residues. CDR1 is MNHNY, CDR2 SVGAGI, per germline (reference sequence). CDR3 region: CAAGYASTDTQYF. CDR3 bases: TGTGCAGCGGGCTATGCTAGCACAGATACGCAGTATTTT.

The V gene is TRBV7-3, the J gene TRBJ2-5; no definite D call. The CDR3 is 13 amino acids. In germline, CDR1 is SGHTA, CDR2 FQGTGA. Trimming removed 3 bases from V and 1 base from J, with 6 bases in between. CDR3 bases: TGTGCCAGCAGCTTTAGACCCCAAGAGACCCAGTACTTC. It specifies CASSFRPQETQYF.

The chain combines TRBV7-3 with TRBJ2-5; 10 nucleotides line up with TRBD2. The V gene's germline CDR1 is SGHTA and CDR2 FQGTGA. There are 15 residues in the CDR3. V shed 5 bases, J shed 2 bases, and the junction held 5 bases outside the gene matches. The CDR3 DNA reads as TGTGCCAGCAGCCGGAATAGCGGGGGGCAAGAGACCCAGTACTTC. It specifies CASSRNSGGQETQYF.

This clone was counted once. V is TRBV6-5 and J is TRBJ1-5, with D perhaps matching TRBD1 (6 bases). V was pared by 2 bases and J by 4 bases, with 12 bases between. This CDR3 has 15 amino acids. Germline V gives CDR1 MNHEY, CDR2 SVGAGI. CDR3 sequence (DNA): TGTGCCAGCAGTTACGACGGGGGGCGAAATCAGCCCCAGCATTTT. Residues: CASSYDGGRNQPQHF.

The chain carries TRBV18 and TRBJ1-6; D is possibly TRBD1 (6 bases). With 1 base removed from V and 14 bases from J, the gap between germline ends came to 15 bases. Germline values: CDR1 KGHSH, CDR2 LQKENI. The CDR3 covers 14 residues. The CDR3 DNA is TGTGCCAGCTCACCACGTCGGGACACCTCCGCCCTCCACTTT. Translating gives CASSPRRDTSALHF.